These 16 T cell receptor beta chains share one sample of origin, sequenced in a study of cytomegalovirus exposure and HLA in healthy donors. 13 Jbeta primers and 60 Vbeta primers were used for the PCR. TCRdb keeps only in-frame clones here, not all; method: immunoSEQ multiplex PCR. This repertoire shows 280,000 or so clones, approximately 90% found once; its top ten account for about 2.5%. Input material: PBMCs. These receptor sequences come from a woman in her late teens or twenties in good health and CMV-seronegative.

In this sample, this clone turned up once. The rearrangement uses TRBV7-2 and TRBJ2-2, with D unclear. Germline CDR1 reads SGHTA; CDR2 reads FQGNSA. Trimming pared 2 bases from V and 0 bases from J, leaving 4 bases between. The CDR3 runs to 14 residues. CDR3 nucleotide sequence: TGTGCCAGCAGCTTACAGACGAACACCGGGGAGCTGTTTTTT. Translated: CASSLQTNTGELFF. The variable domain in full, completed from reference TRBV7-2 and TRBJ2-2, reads GAGVSQSPSNKVTEKGKDVELRCDPISGHTALYWYRQSLGQGLEFLIYFQGNSAPDKSGLPSDRFSAERTGGSVSTLTIQRTQQEDSAVYLCASSLQTNTGELFFGEGSRLTVL.

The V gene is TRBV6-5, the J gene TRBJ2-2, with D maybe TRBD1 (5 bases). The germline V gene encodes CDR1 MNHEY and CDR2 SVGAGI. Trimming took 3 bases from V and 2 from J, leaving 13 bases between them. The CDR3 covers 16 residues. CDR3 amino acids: CASSYVGQGNTGELFF. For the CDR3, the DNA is TGTGCCAGCAGTTATGTCGGGCAGGGAAACACCGGGGAGCTGTTTTTT.

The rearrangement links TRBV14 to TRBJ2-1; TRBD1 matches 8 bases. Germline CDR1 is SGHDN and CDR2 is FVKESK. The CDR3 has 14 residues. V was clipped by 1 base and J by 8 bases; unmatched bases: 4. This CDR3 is CASSQGTGFDEQFF. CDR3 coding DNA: TGTGCCAGCAGCCAAGGGACAGGGTTCGATGAGCAGTTCTTC.

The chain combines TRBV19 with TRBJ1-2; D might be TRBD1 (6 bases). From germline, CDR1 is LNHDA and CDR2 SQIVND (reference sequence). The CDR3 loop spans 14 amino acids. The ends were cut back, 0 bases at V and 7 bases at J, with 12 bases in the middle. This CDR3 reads CASSIDWTVGGYTF. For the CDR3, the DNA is TGTGCCAGTAGTATAGATTGGACAGTAGGTGGCTACACCTTC.

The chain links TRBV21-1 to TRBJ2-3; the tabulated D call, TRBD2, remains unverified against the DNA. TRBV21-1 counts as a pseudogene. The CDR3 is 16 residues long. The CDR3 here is CASSTIAGMSTDTQYF. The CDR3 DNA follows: TGTGCCAGCAGCACTATCGCGGGGATGAGCACAGATACGCAGTATTTT.

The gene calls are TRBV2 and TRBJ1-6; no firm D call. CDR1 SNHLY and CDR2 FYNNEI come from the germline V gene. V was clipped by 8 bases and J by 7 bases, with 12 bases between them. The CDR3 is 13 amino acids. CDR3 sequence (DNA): TGTGCCAGCGTAGCGACAACGAATTCACCCCTCCACTTT. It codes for CASVATTNSPLHF.

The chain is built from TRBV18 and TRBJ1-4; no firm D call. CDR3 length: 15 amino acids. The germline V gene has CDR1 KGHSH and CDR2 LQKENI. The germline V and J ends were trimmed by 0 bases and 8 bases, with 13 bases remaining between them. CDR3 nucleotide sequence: TGTGCCAGCTCACCACCGGGCCAAGGGAGGGAAAAACTGTTTTTT. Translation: CASSPPGQGREKLFF.

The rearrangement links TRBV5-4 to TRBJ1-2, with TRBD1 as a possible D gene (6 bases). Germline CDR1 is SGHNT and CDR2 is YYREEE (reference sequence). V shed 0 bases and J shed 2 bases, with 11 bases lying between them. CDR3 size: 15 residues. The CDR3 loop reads CASSLVAGANYGYTF. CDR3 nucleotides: TGTGCCAGCAGCTTGGTCGCAGGGGCAAACTATGGCTACACCTTC.

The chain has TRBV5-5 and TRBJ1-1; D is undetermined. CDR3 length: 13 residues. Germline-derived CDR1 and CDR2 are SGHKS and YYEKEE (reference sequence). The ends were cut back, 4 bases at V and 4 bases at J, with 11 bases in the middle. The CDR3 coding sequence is TGTGCCAGCAGCCTAGGAGTGGGCACTGAAGCTTTCTTT. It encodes CASSLGVGTEAFF.

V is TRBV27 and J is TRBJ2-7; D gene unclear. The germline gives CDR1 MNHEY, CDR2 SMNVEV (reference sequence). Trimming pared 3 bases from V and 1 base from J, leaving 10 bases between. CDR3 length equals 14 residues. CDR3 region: CASSLGTQSYEQYF. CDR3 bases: TGTGCCAGCAGTTTGGGCACACAATCCTACGAGCAGTACTTC.

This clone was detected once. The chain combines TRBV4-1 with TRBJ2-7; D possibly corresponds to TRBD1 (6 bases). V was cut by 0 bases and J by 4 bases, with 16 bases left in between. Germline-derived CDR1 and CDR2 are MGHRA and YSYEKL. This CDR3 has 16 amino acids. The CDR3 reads CASSQEAPQGSYEQYF. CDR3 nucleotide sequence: TGCGCCAGCAGCCAAGAAGCGCCACAGGGTTCGTACGAGCAGTACTTC.

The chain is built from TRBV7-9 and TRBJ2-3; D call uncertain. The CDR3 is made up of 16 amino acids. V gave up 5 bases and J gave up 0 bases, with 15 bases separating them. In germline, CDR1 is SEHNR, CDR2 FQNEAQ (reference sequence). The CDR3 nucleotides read TGTGCCAGCAGCCCCACGTTGTTTGGCAGCACAGATACGCAGTATTTT. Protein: CASSPTLFGSTDTQYF.

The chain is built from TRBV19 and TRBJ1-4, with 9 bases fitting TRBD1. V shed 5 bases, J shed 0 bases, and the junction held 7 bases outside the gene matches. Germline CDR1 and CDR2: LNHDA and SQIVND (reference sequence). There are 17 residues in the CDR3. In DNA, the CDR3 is TGTGCCAGTAGTCTACCGGGACAGGGTGCAACTAATGAAAAACTGTTTTTT. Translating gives CASSLPGQGATNEKLFF.

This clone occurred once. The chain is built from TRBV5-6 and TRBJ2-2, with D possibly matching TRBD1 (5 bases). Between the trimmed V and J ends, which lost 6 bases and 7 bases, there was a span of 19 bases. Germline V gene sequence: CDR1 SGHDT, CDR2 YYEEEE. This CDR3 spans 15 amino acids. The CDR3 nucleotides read TGTGCCAGCATACTCCTAGGGGCAGATAGCGGGGAGCTGTTTTTT. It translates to CASILLGADSGELFF. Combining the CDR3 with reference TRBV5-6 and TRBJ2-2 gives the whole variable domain DAGVTQSPTHLIKTRGQQVTLRCSPKSGHDTVSWYQQALGQGPQFIFQYYEEEERQRGNFPDRFSGHQFPNYSSELNVNALLLGDSALYLCASILLGADSGELFFGEGSRLTVL.

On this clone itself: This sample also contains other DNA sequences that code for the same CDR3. CDR3 bases: TGCGCCAGCAGCTGGACAGGGGGCTCCTACGAGCAGTACTTC. Translation: CASSWTGGSYEQYF. The genes are TRBV5-1 and TRBJ2-7; 10 bases are a match to TRBD1. Germline CDR1 is SGHRS and CDR2 is YFSETQ. CDR3 length: 14 residues. Germline trimming cut 3 bases from V and 0 bases from J; bases unmatched to any gene: 0.

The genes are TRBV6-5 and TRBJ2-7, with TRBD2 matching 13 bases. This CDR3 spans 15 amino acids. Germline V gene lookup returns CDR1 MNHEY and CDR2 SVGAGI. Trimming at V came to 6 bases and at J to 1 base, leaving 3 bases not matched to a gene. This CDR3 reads CASSPGLAGSYEQYF. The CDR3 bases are TGTGCCAGCAGCCCGGGACTAGCGGGATCCTACGAGCAGTACTTC.